This T cell receptor (beta chain) was captured by sequencing in a study of cytomegalovirus exposure and HLA in healthy donors (dated by TCRdb to 2016 to 2017). About the study as a whole: According to an earlier analysis of 587 of the donors, about 179 million T cells yielded 117 million unique TCR beta sequences and more than 250 Gb of sequence data. To study patterns of TCR occurrence, a later analysis re-analyzed previously published TCR beta repertoires from around 660 donors and added high-resolution HLA genotyping. The study aimed to test whether cataloging public T cell receptors could reveal signatures of past pathogen exposure. Genome-wide SNP genotypes for about three fifths of the 666 donors were used in a later genetic analysis, which treated that subset as a discovery cohort. Four or five DR-DQ haplotypes were handled as single units for association and clustering because linkage in the cohort was strong. An early release covering roughly 600 HLA-typed donors comprised 300 to 350 gigabases of sequencing data and 85 million to 100 million unique TCR sequences. Besides the first cohort of around 700 subjects, a separate validation cohort made up of 120 different subjects was used. Using immunosequencing, the study profiled T cell repertoires from fewer than 700 subjects and related those repertoires to cytomegalovirus serostatus. Among the roughly 400 genotyped donors, roughly 80% belonged to the genetic ancestry cluster associated with self-reported Caucasian donors. Alongside the repertoire data, information on donor age, sex, ethnicity and CMV serostatus was compiled. Rather than drawing on any new phenotypic data, the later analysis identified candidate immune exposures from TCR beta sequences and the way those sequences occurred across donors. To predict cytomegalovirus infection status, the study combined high-throughput TCR immunosequencing, statistical association of individual TCRs with disease status, and machine learning. The number of donors typed differed by locus, with 629-630 for A, B, C, DRB1 and DQB1, 522 for DQA1, 600 to 610 for DPA1, and 400 to 490 for DPB1. An earlier analysis of 587 of the donors used high-throughput TCR beta sequencing to judge whether each TCR beta V gene segment behaved as functional or pseudogenic. All discovery cohort repertoires had been generated on a single sequencing platform. Across 398 genotyped donors of the cohort, an average of roughly 250,000 unique TCR beta nucleotide sequences per donor were sequenced, and roughly 18% of those sequences were non-productive. HLA typing covered class I and class II loci at four-digit resolution. The investigation overall reported the following: A later analysis found that TCR association rates varied across HLA loci, with DRB1 alleles showing the most associated TCRs and HLA-C alleles the fewest. Several of the top co-occurrence clusters appeared to be linked to parvovirus B19, influenza, CMV and Epstein-Barr virus, according to a later analysis. Because HLA typing was missing for some donors at each locus, association tests included only the typed subset. Roughly uniform sequencing depth across donors was assumed in presence/absence analyses, although this assumption may not hold. The authors suggested that the approach could potentially be generalized to other disease states and immunological phenotypes. A later analysis found that HLA-associated TCR beta chains were more clonally expanded and had lower generation probabilities than equally common non-associated chains. For the cohort, immune exposure information was limited to CMV serostatus. Strong co-occurrence of HLA alleles, especially DR and DQ, made assigning TCR associations to individual alleles difficult. Correlated functional status among segregating V segments might reflect linkage disequilibrium, but an unknown experimental factor could not be ruled out. In a later genetic analysis, fewer N-insertions in productive TCRs were reported among donors in an Asian-associated ancestry cluster than the approximately 630-donor mean. Specific HLA alleles were associated with 15,000 to 20,000 TCR beta sequences at a false discovery rate of 0.05 in a later analysis. The 87-base-pair reads could not distinguish some IMGT-functional V segments, including TRBV6-2 and TRBV6-3, so those segments were excluded. Broadly in line with IMGT annotations, most TCR beta V segments showed up in productive rearrangements about 87% or about 30% of the time in an earlier analysis of around 550 of the donors. The sequencing pipeline was judged likely to have produced a cluster of highly shared sequence variants as a technical artifact. In vitro tests confirmed that a few of the cytomegalovirus-associated TCR beta chains recognize cytomegalovirus antigens. Because counts were too low, under 20 rarely observed V segments, including chromosome 9 orphons, were left out of the earlier analysis of about 500 of the donors. Cytomegalovirus status was reported to be diagnosed by the classifier with high specificity and sensitivity in both the original and validation cohorts. A further reported finding was that TCR beta sequences accurately predicted the HLA-A and HLA-B alleles for most subjects in the first cohort. A later genetic analysis associated a missense DCLRE1C variant with V-gene and J-gene trimming of TCR beta chains, and an independent cohort replicated the association. Most CMV-associated TCR beta chains appeared to be HLA-restricted in a later analysis, and the HLA associations seemed to be driven largely by CMV exposure. The study gave a list of over 150 TCR beta chains associated with cytomegalovirus. The cohort was sequenced for TCR beta chains only, and without alpha or paired-chain data the features that could be detected were limited. Most TCR sequences were observed very rarely across donors, whereas some public TCRs were present in many individuals.

In total, approximately 690 healthy bone marrow donors made up the cohort. Cohort members were all nominally healthy when sampled, although unrecorded immune exposures were likely present. The donor tested CMV seropositive, placing the donor among the approximately 290 seropositive members of the cohort. A peripheral blood sample was collected from each donor, and TCR beta sequencing was performed on peripheral blood mononuclear cells. Genomic DNA was extracted from the blood cell samples with the Qiagen DNeasy Blood Extraction Kit. In the germline V gene, CDR1 corresponds to SGHNT and CDR2 to YENEEA. The CDR3 sequence holds 14 residues, the cysteine and phenylalanine included. The retained sequence is limited to the CDR3, 42 bases, with the frame set at the first base. For this chain, trimming is 5 bases at the V end and 6 bases at the J end, and the number of junction bases without a gene match is 6.

Library generation was performed with the immunoSEQ multiplex PCR assay. A mixture of 60 forward primers for TCR Vbeta segments and 13 reverse primers for TCR Jbeta segments was used in the multiplex PCR. Amplification of the CDR3 region of rearranged TCR beta genes was performed with a multiplex PCR assay on genomic DNA. The amplified TCR beta libraries were sequenced on the Illumina HiSeq System as 87-base-pair reads. Per the authors' processing: A later analysis counted some 74 million unique TCR beta chains across the approximately 700 repertoires, and roughly 10 million of these chains were shared by at least two donors. Raw reads were error-corrected and collapsed into unique sequences with a nearest-neighbor algorithm that merged closely related sequences to remove PCR and sequencing errors. CDR3 sequences were aligned to IMGT reference sequences to assign V, D and J gene segments. Each retained sequence needed at least a six-nucleotide match to both a V gene segment and a J gene segment. A rearrangement counted as productive if the CDR3 had no stop codons and remained in frame with V and J, and every other rearrangement counted as non-productive. Following IMGT convention, CDR3 was defined as the stretch from the second conserved V-encoded cysteine to the conserved J-encoded phenylalanine. The earlier analysis of about 590 of the donors excluded sequences that lacked an unambiguous match to a single V gene segment. In an earlier analysis of approximately 500 of the donors, a V segment was called functional when productive rearrangements were above 56.7%, and segregating when the standard deviation between donors exceeded 5%. To diagnose cytomegalovirus status from the catalog of TCR beta chain sequences, a statistical classification framework was built. A later analysis assigned V and J genes by comparing TCR nucleotide sequences with IMGT/GENE-DB human TR gene sequences. The TCRdist pipeline was used in a later analysis to assign CDR3 sequences and most-parsimonious VDJ recombination scenarios. In a later analysis, each TCR beta chain was defined by its CDR3 amino acid sequence together with its V-gene family, and reads without a unique V-gene family were excluded. To address suspected cross-contamination and a sequencing artifact, a later analysis removed a few hundred highly shared, low-generation-probability nucleotide sequences. A later analysis calculated a clonal expansion index for each public chain from normalized within-repertoire ranks of inferred template counts. In a later analysis, generation probabilities were computed with a VDJ recombination model fitted to out-of-frame rearrangements, and the resulting probabilities were checked against IGoR. Hypergeometric tests were used in a later analysis to score TCR-TCR, TCR-HLA and TCR-CMV co-occurrence, with a repertoire-size bias correction applied to the TCR pairs. To estimate false discovery rates, a later analysis permuted the HLA or CMV assignments 20 times. In a later analysis, co-occurring TCRs were grouped with DBSCAN, and TCRdist sequence similarity was added when clustering was performed within HLA-allele-positive subsets. For co-occurrence clustering, repertoires with fewer than 30,000 or more than 120,000 public chains were excluded, along with roughly 5 repertoires with anomalous nucleotide sharing. TCRdb obtained this table from immuneACCESS and retained in-frame rearrangements with V and J assigned. These tables miss some clones; where compared with another copy, unresolved V genes account for less than half of the shortfall, and the remainder is unexplained. D and trimming were read from the DNA, whereas the V and J calls and clone size are those reported in that table. The sample table lists under 200,000 clones, 82% of them with a count of one. The ten largest clonotypes hold more than 1.3% of the sample.

About this clone itself: Its antigen remains undetermined. No much larger clonotype is one base removed from it; base qualities were not supplied.

The sequenced sample was PBMCs. The chain links TRBV11-3 with TRBJ2-3; the junction holds 9 bases that match TRBD2. This TCR was recovered from a girl aged 10 to 17 in good health and CMV-seropositive. The nucleotide sequence reads as follows: TGTGCCAGCAGCAGGCGGGAGGGTTCGGATACGCAGTATTTT. This is translated as CASSRREGSDTQYF.